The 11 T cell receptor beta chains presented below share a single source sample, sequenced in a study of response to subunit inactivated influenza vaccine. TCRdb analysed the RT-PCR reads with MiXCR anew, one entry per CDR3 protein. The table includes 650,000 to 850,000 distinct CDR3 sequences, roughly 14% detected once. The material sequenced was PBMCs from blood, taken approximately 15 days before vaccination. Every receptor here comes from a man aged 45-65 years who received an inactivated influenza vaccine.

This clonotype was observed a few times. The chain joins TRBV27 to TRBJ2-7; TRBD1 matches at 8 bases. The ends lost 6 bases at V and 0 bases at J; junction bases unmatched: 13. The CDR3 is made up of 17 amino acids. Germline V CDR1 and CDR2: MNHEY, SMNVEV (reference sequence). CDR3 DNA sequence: TGTGCCAGCAGACGGGGACAGGCCCAGAGGAGCTCCTACGAGCAGTACTTC. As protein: CASRRGQAQRSSYEQYF.

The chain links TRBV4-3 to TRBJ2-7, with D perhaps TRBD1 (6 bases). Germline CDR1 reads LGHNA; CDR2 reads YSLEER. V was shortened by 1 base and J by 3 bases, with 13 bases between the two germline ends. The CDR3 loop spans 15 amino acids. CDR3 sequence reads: CASSQVPGTNYEQYF. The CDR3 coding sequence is TGCGCCAGCAGCCAAGTTCCAGGGACAAACTACGAGCAGTACTTC.

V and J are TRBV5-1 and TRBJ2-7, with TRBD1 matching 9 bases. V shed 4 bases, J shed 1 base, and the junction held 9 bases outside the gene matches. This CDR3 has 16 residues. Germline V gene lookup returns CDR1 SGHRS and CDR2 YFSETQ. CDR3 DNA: TGCGCCAGCAGCGAGAGAGGGGGACAGGGATCCTACGAGCAGTACTTC. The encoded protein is CASSERGGQGSYEQYF.

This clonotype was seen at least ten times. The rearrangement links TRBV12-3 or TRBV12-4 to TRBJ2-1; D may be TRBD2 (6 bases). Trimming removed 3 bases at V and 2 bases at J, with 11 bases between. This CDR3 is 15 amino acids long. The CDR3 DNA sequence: TGTGCCAGCAGTTTCCGGGGGTCCCCCTACAATGAGCAGTTCTTC. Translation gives CASSFRGSPYNEQFF.

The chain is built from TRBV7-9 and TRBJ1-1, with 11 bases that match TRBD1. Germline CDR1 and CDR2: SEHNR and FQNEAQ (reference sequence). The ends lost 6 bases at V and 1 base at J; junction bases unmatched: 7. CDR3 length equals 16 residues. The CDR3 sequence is CASSPGQGASNTEAFF. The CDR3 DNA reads TGTGCCAGCAGTCCTGGACAGGGGGCTTCGAACACTGAAGCTTTCTTT.

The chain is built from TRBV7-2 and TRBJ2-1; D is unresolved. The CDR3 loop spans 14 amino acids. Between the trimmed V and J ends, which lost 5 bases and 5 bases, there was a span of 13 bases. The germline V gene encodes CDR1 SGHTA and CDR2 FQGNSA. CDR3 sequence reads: CASSQQWYDNEQFF. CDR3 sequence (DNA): TGTGCCAGCAGCCAACAGTGGTACGACAATGAGCAGTTCTTC. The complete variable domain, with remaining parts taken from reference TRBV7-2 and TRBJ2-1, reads GAGVSQSPSNKVTEKGKDVELRCDPISGHTALYWYRQSLGQGLEFLIYFQGNSAPDKSGLPSDRFSAERTGGSVSTLTIQRTQQEDSAVYLCASSQQWYDNEQFFGPGTRLTVL.

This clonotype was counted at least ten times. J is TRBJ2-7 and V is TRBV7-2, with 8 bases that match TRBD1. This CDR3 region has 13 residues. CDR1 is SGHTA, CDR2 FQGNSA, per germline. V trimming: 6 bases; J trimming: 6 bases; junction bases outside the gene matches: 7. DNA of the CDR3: TGTGCCAGCAGTTTCAACAGGGGGTCCGAGCAGTACTTC. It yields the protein CASSFNRGSEQYF.

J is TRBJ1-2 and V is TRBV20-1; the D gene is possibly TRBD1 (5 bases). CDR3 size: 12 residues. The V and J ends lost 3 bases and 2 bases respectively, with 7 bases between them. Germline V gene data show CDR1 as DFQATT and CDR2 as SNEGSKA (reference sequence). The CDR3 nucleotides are TGCAGTGCTAGTGAGGGGAACTATGGCTACACCTTC. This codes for CSASEGNYGYTF.

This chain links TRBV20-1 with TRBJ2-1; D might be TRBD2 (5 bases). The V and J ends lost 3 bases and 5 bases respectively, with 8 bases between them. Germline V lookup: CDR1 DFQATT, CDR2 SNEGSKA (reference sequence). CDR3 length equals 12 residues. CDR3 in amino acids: CSASRLNNEQFF. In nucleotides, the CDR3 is TGCAGTGCTAGCCGACTAAACAATGAGCAGTTCTTC.

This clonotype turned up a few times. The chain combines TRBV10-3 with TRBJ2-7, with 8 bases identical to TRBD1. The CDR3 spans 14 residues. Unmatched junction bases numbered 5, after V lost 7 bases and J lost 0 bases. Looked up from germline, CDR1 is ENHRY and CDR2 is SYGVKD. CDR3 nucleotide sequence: TGTGCCATCAAGGGACAGGACCGCTCCTACGAGCAGTACTTC. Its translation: CAIKGQDRSYEQYF.

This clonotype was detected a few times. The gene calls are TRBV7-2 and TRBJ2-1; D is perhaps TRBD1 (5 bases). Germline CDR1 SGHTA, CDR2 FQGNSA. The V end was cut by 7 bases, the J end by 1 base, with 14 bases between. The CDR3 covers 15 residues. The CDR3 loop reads CASTTDKQSYNEQFF. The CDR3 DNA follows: TGTGCCAGCACCACGGACAAGCAGTCCTACAATGAGCAGTTCTTC. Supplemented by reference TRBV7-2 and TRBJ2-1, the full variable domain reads GAGVSQSPSNKVTEKGKDVELRCDPISGHTALYWYRQSLGQGLEFLIYFQGNSAPDKSGLPSDRFSAERTGGSVSTLTIQRTQQEDSAVYLCASTTDKQSYNEQFFGPGTRLTVL.